This is a list of T cell receptor beta chains from one sample in a study of patients and donors after allogeneic stem cell transplantation. MiXCR was run by TCRdb on the RT-PCR reads, yielding one entry per CDR3 protein. The sample records 70,000 to 75,000 distinct CDR3 sequences, 26% being singletons. Sequencing input: blood, either unsorted or a sorted T cell fraction (not recorded which). These receptors were obtained from a human donor who was either an allogeneic HSCT recipient or a stem cell or donor lymphocyte infusion donor (not recorded which). It is not recorded whose cells these are; they may come from a transplant donor. The CDR3 runs from the conserved cysteine through the conserved F or W. A D gene is named only where the DNA matches it firmly. Rows may omit the clone size; those that give it use once, few, many or a size class.

CDR3: CASSLERDYGYTF
DNA: TGCGCCAGCAGCTTGGAGCGGGACTATGGCTACACCTTC
V: TRBV5-1
D: NA
J: TRBJ1-2
size: few

CDR3: CASSFCRDFNQPQHF
DNA: TGTGCTAGCAGCTTTTGCCGGGACTTTAATCAGCCCCAGCATTTT
V: TRBV7-7
D: NA
J: TRBJ1-5
size: few

CDR3: CASSRDSSGANVLTF
DNA: TGTGCCAGCAGTCGGGACTCCTCTGGGGCCAACGTCCTGACTTTC
V: TRBV7-3
D: NA
J: TRBJ2-6
size: NA

CDR3: CSATRLAGRGYNEQFF
DNA: TGCAGTGCTACGAGGTTGGCAGGGAGGGGATACAATGAGCAGTTCTTC
V: TRBV20-1
D: TRBD2
J: TRBJ2-1
size: few

CDR3: CASSLEAVSSYEQYF
DNA: TGCGCCAGCAGCTTGGAAGCGGTGAGCTCCTACGAGCAGTACTTC
V: TRBV5-1
D: NA
J: TRBJ2-7
size: few

CDR3: CASSQEVTTEAFF
DNA: TGCGCCAGCAGCCAAGAAGTCACCACTGAAGCTTTCTTT
V: TRBV4-3
D: NA
J: TRBJ1-1
size: NA

CDR3: CATSDPSFEGKGYGYTF
DNA: TGTGCCACCAGTGACCCTAGTTTTGAGGGAAAAGGCTATGGCTACACCTTC
V: TRBV24-1
D: NA
J: TRBJ1-2
size: few

CDR3: CASSPTGTGVAKNIQYF
DNA: TGTGCCAGCAGCCCGACCGGGACAGGGGTAGCCAAAAACATTCAGTACTTC
V: TRBV6-2/TRBV6-3
D: TRBD1
J: TRBJ2-4
size: NA

CDR3: CASSLDPMTSRNEQFF
DNA: TGCGCCAGCAGCTTGGATCCCATGACTAGCCGCAATGAGCAGTTCTTC
V: TRBV5-1
D: TRBD2
J: TRBJ2-1
size: NA

CDR3: CASSAGTVYGYTF
DNA: TGTGCCAGCAGCGCCGGGACAGTCTATGGCTACACCTTC
V: TRBV9
D: TRBD1
J: TRBJ1-2
size: NA

CDR3: CSARDRGLNYGYTF
DNA: TGCAGTGCTAGAGATAGGGGGCTCAACTATGGCTACACCTTC
V: TRBV20-1
D: TRBD1
J: TRBJ1-2
size: few

CDR3: CASSHPLVPTGTEAFF
DNA: TGTGCCAGCAGCCACCCTCTGGTTCCGACGGGGACTGAAGCTTTCTTT
V: TRBV11-2
D: NA
J: TRBJ1-1
size: few

CDR3: CASSLDILYQETQYF
DNA: TGCGCCAGCAGCTTGGACATACTGTACCAAGAGACCCAGTACTTC
V: TRBV5-1
D: NA
J: TRBJ2-5
size: few

CDR3: CASSQTSGGAGGQYF
DNA: TGTGCCAGCAGCCAGACCTCTGGCGGTGCAGGCGGGCAGTACTTC
V: TRBV3-1
D: NA
J: TRBJ2-7
size: NA

CDR3: CSVVFGTGDFEAFF
DNA: TGCAGCGTTGTCTTTGGGACAGGGGACTTTGAAGCTTTCTTT
V: TRBV29-1
D: TRBD1
J: TRBJ1-1
size: NA

CDR3: CAIQRTGTDTQYF
DNA: TGTGCCATCCAAAGGACCGGCACAGATACGCAGTATTTT
V: TRBV10-3
D: NA
J: TRBJ2-3
size: NA

CDR3: CATSTLGLAVNQETQYF
DNA: TGTGCCACCAGCACCCTAGGACTAGCGGTTAATCAAGAGACCCAGTACTTC
V: TRBV15
D: TRBD2
J: TRBJ2-5
size: NA

CDR3: CSANLGLAGEWNIQYF
DNA: TGCAGTGCTAACCTGGGACTAGCGGGAGAGTGGAACATTCAGTACTTC
V: TRBV20-1
D: TRBD2
J: TRBJ2-4
size: few

CDR3: CASSSFIWTGELFF
DNA: TGTGCCAGCTCCTCATTCATTTGGACCGGGGAGCTGTTTTTT
V: TRBV6-6
D: NA
J: TRBJ2-2
size: few

CDR3: CASSLARDEAFF
DNA: TGTGCCAGCAGCTTAGCCAGGGACGAAGCTTTCTTT
V: TRBV11-3
D: NA
J: TRBJ1-1
size: NA

CDR3: CASSFDGTPYNSPLHF
DNA: TGTGCCAGCAGCTTCGATGGGACGCCTTATAATTCACCCCTCCACTTT
V: TRBV7-6
D: NA
J: TRBJ1-6
size: NA

CDR3: CSARDAGRHAEAFF
DNA: TGCAGTGCTAGAGATGCTGGGAGGCATGCTGAAGCTTTCTTT
V: TRBV20-1
D: NA
J: TRBJ1-1
size: few

CDR3: CSAADLAKNIQYF
DNA: TGCAGTGCCGCGGACCTAGCCAAAAACATTCAGTACTTC
V: TRBV20-1
D: NA
J: TRBJ2-4
size: NA

CDR3: CASSSGTGRGYTF
DNA: TGTGCCAGCAGCTCAGGAACGGGAAGGGGCTACACCTTC
V: TRBV7-2
D: NA
J: TRBJ1-2
size: NA

CDR3: CAISAVTRLAYNTGELFF
DNA: TGTGCCATCAGTGCCGTGACAAGACTAGCGTATAACACCGGGGAGCTGTTTTTT
V: TRBV10-3
D: TRBD2
J: TRBJ2-2
size: NA

CDR3: CASYTIRDRGGYTF
DNA: TGTGCCAGCTATACAATACGGGACAGGGGAGGCTACACCTTC
V: TRBV7-9
D: TRBD1
J: TRBJ1-2
size: few

CDR3: CASSVTTLNTEAFF
DNA: TGTGCCAGCAGCGTAACCACACTGAACACTGAAGCTTTCTTT
V: TRBV9
D: NA
J: TRBJ1-1
size: few